This note documents a single T cell receptor (beta chain) sequence. This sample is part of a study of T cell changes during pregnancy in multiple sclerosis. CDR1 MNHNS and CDR2 SASEGT come from the germline V gene. Trimming at V came to 5 bases and at J to 6 bases, leaving 5 bases not matched to a gene. This CDR3 has 13 amino acids. Produced via immunoSEQ multiplex PCR; TCRdb's table is partial and in-frame only. The table has tens of thousands of clones, roughly 90% seen once. The source was CD4+ T cells from peripheral blood mononuclear cells, collected in the third trimester of pregnancy. The receptor was isolated from a female donor in good health, enrolled as a control in a pregnancy study. The chain uses TRBV6-1 and TRBJ2-7; 9 nucleotides agree with TRBD1. The CDR3 loop reads CASSRDRVGEQYF. For the CDR3, the DNA is TGTGCCAGCAGTAGGGACAGGGTAGGCGAGCAGTACTTC.